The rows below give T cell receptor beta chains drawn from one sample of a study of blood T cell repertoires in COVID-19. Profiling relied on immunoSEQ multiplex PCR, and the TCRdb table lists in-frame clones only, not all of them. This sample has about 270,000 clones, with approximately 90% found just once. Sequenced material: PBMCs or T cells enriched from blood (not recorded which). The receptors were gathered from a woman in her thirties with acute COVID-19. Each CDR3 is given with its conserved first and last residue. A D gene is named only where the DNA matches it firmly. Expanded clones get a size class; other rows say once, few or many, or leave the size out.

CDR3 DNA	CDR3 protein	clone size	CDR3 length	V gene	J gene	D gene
TGCGCCAGCAGGAATGCCAGAACCACTGAAGCTTTCTTT	CASRNARTTEAFF	few	13	TRBV10-1	TRBJ1-1	-
TGTGCCAGTAGTATCTCTACGAACACCGGGGAGCTGTTTTTT	CASSISTNTGELFF	-	14	TRBV19	TRBJ2-2	-
TGTGCCAGCTCACCACGTCAGGGTGGCGATAATTCACCCCTCCACTTT	CASSPRQGGDNSPLHF	-	16	TRBV18	TRBJ1-6	-
TGTGCCAGCAGCCCAGAGCGGGGAGAAGAGACCCAGTACTTC	CASSPERGEETQYF	-	14	TRBV9	TRBJ2-5	TRBD2
TGTGCCAGTCTTCACGGTGATTCCTCTGGAAACACCATATATTTT	CASLHGDSSGNTIYF	once	15	TRBV19	TRBJ1-3	-
TGTGCCAGCTCACCCGGGGGTCCCTACGAGCAGTACTTC	CASSPGGPYEQYF	once	13	TRBV18	TRBJ2-7	-
TGCGCCAGCAGTGACCCTAGCGGGGGGTTTCGCGAGCAGTACTTC	CASSDPSGGFREQYF	few	15	TRBV10-2	TRBJ2-7	TRBD2
TGCGCCAGCAGCCAAGATATAGTCTCCTACAATGAGCAGTTCTTC	CASSQDIVSYNEQFF	-	15	TRBV4-3	TRBJ2-1	-
TGTGCCAGTAGTAAGGACCTCCAGCGGAGGCTCTCCTACAATGAGCAGTTCTTC	CASSKDLQRRLSYNEQFF	-	18	TRBV19	TRBJ2-1	-
TGTGCCAGCGGGGAGGGGGGCAATCAGCCCCAGCATTTT	CASGEGGNQPQHF	-	13	TRBV25-1	TRBJ1-5	-
TGTGCCAGCACCGAAAGCGGGATCGCCTACGAGCAGTACTTC	CASTESGIAYEQYF	-	14	TRBV28	TRBJ2-7	TRBD2
TGCAGCGTTGGGACAGAATACAATCAGCCCCAGCATTTT	CSVGTEYNQPQHF	-	13	TRBV29-1	TRBJ1-5	-
TGTGCCAGCAGCCTGGGAATTGGACAGAACACTGAAGCTTTCTTT	CASSLGIGQNTEAFF	-	15	TRBV5-4	TRBJ1-1	-
TGTGCCAGCAGCGGGACTAGCGGGGACCGCTACGAGCAGTACTTC	CASSGTSGDRYEQYF	once	15	TRBV5-4	TRBJ2-7	TRBD2
TGTGCCAGCAGCTTAGAGTGGACTAGCGGAGCCAATGAGCAGTTCTTC	CASSLEWTSGANEQFF	-	16	TRBV7-9	TRBJ2-1	TRBD2
TGTGCCAGCAGCTTCGGGACTAGCGGAAGCACAGATACGCAGTATTTT	CASSFGTSGSTDTQYF	once	16	TRBV11-2	TRBJ2-3	TRBD2
TGTGCCAGCAGTTTAAGGGACAGGGATTCACCCCTCCACTTT	CASSLRDRDSPLHF	-	14	TRBV28	TRBJ1-6	TRBD1
TGTGCCAGCAGCCGCCGGGACAGGGTAGTAGGACACAATGAGCAGTTCTTC	CASSRRDRVVGHNEQFF	-	17	TRBV7-6	TRBJ2-1	TRBD1
TGCAGCGTTTGTGAGATTAGCGGGAGTTACTACGAGCAGTACTTC	CSVCEISGSYYEQYF	-	15	TRBV29-1	TRBJ2-7	TRBD2
TGTGCCAGCAGTTCGGACAGGGGACTCTACAATGAGCAGTTCTTC	CASSSDRGLYNEQFF	-	15	TRBV27	TRBJ2-1	TRBD1
TGTGCCAGCAGTTACTCGTCAGGGGTTGAAGATACGCAGTATTTT	CASSYSSGVEDTQYF	-	15	TRBV6-5	TRBJ2-3	-
TGTGCCAGCAGTTCCCGGGACTACTCATATACGCAGTATTTT	CASSSRDYSYTQYF	-	14	TRBV28	TRBJ2-3	TRBD2
TGCGCCAGCAGGAAAGAAACACATCCTGAAAAACTGTTTTTT	CASRKETHPEKLFF	-	14	TRBV10-2	TRBJ1-4	-
TGTGCCATCAGTGAGGTGGACTCCTCCTATGGCTACACCTTC	CAISEVDSSYGYTF	-	14	TRBV10-3	TRBJ1-2	-
TGTGCCAGCAGCCCGATGGGGGGGGCGGCCGGGGAGCTGTTTTTT	CASSPMGGAAGELFF	-	15	TRBV7-2	TRBJ2-2	-
TGTGCCAGCAGCCATACAGATACGCAGTATTTT	CASSHTDTQYF	-	11	TRBV9	TRBJ2-3	-
TGTGCCAGCAGCTTCGGACAGGCTGGGGATACGCAGTATTTT	CASSFGQAGDTQYF	-	14	TRBV7-8	TRBJ2-3	TRBD1
TGTGCCAGTAAACGGGACAGGGTCGACAATCAGCCCCAGCATTTT	CASKRDRVDNQPQHF	-	15	TRBV19	TRBJ1-5	TRBD1
TGTGCCAGCAGTTTATATCTCTCCTATAATTCACCCCTCCACTTT	CASSLYLSYNSPLHF	few	15	TRBV28	TRBJ1-6	-
TGTGCCAGCTTCTTAAATGGAGGGCACGCAGATACGCAGTATTTT	CASFLNGGHADTQYF	-	15	TRBV28	TRBJ2-3	-
TGCGCCAGCAGCGTGATTACTAGCGGGAGTTCAGATGAGCAGTTCTTC	CASSVITSGSSDEQFF	-	16	TRBV5-1	TRBJ2-1	TRBD2
TGTGCCAGCAGCAAACGGAGACAGGTCCTAGGGCAGTACTTC	CASSKRRQVLGQYF	-	14	TRBV21-1	TRBJ2-7	-
TGTGCCAGCAGCCCCGAGGAGTGGACAGGGGGCGGTGAGCAGTACTTC	CASSPEEWTGGGEQYF	-	16	TRBV11-2	TRBJ2-7	TRBD1
TGCAGCGTTCCGGGGGGGCCGACCCAACCGGAACCTGAAGCTTTCTTT	CSVPGGPTQPEPEAFF	-	16	TRBV29-1	TRBJ1-1	-
TGTGCCAGCACCCTGGAGGTCTCTGGAAACACCATATATTTT	CASTLEVSGNTIYF	few	14	TRBV5-8	TRBJ1-3	-
TGTGCCAGCAGCGTACGTCCGGGACAACAAGACACCGGGGAGCTGTTTTTT	CASSVRPGQQDTGELFF	-	17	TRBV9	TRBJ2-2	-
TGTGCCAGCAGCATGGGTTCTAGCGGGATCCCCCTCGAGCAGTACTTC	CASSMGSSGIPLEQYF	once	16	TRBV7-6	TRBJ2-7	TRBD2
TGTGCCACCAACAAATTGGGGCTAGCGGGTTACGAGCAGTACTTC	CATNKLGLAGYEQYF	-	15	TRBV6-5	TRBJ2-7	TRBD2
TGTGCCAGCAGCGATCCCAAGGGACTAGCGGGAGGGAGCACAGATACGCAGTATTTT	CASSDPKGLAGGSTDTQYF	-	19	TRBV7-9	TRBJ2-3	TRBD2
TGTGCCAGCTCGGGACAACAGAACACTGAAGCTTTCTTT	CASSGQQNTEAFF	-	13	TRBV12-3/TRBV12-4	TRBJ1-1	-
TGTGCCAGCAGCTCTTCCCAGCGGGACACAGATACGCAGTATTTT	CASSSSQRDTDTQYF	-	15	TRBV7-2	TRBJ2-3	TRBD2